This T cell receptor beta chain was sequenced during a study of shared clonotypes between healthy human individuals. Study-wide results and caveats: In a few donors, about 5% of naive CD4 clonotypes appeared in common. In general, naive subsets displayed greater estimated richness than memory subsets did.

This table comes from immunoSEQ multiplex PCR, and its TCRdb copy is limited to in-frame clones, with some not included. This sample has about 580,000 clones, with more than 95% found just once. The naive CD8 subset, CD45RO-negative cells positively selected for CCR7, excluded terminally differentiated effector memory CD45RA+ cells. Only Caucasian adults living in Nashville, Tennessee served as donors. A word on this clone: Antigen unknown.

The CDR3 extends over 16 amino acids. Trimming took off 2 bases at V and 0 bases at J, with 13 bases between the two ends. Germline CDR1 is MNHEY and CDR2 is SVGAGI. Sequenced sample: naive CD8+ T cells sorted from blood. The TCR comes from a man aged 25-40 years in good health. V usage is TRBV6-5 and J usage is TRBJ2-5, with D tentatively TRBD1 (6 bases). CDR3 region: CASSYGVRGYQETQYF. In DNA, the CDR3 is TGTGCCAGCAGTTACGGGGTCAGGGGTTACCAAGAGACCCAGTACTTC.